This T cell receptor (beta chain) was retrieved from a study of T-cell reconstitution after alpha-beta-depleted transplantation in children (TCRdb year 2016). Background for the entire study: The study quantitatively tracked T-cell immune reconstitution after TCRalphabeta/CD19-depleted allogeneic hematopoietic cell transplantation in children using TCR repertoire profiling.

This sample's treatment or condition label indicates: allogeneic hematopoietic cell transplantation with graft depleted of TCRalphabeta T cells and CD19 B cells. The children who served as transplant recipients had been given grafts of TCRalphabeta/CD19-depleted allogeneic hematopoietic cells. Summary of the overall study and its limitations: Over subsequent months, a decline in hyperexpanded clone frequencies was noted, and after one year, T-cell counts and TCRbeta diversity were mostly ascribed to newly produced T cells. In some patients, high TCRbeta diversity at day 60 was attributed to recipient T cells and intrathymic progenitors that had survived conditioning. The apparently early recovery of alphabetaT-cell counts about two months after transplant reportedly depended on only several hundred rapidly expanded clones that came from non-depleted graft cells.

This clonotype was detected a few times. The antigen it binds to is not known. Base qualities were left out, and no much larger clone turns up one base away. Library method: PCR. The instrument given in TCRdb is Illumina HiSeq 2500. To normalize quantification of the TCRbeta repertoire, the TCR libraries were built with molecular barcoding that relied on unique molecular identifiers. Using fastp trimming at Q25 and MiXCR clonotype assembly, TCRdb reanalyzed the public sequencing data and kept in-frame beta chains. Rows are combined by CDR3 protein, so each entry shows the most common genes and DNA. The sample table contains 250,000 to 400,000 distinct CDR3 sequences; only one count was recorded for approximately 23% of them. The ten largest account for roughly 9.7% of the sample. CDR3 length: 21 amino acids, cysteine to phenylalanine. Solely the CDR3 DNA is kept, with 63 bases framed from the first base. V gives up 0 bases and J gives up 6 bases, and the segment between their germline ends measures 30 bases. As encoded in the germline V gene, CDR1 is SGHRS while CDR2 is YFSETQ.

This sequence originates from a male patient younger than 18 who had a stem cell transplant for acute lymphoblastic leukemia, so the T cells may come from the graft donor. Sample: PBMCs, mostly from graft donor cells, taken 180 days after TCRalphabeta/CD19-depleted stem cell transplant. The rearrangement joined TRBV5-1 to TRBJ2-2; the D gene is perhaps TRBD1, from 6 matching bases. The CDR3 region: CASSLDHRDTFLWTGPGELFF. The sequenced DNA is TGCGCCAGCAGCTTGGACCACCGGGACACGTTTTTGTGGACTGGTCCCGGGGAGCTGTTTTTT.